This T cell receptor (beta chain) was profiled in a study of beta chain features in type 1 diabetes. Study findings and constraints: The study found fewer insertions and more deletions at VDJ junctions in type 1 diabetes patients. Shorter templates might be favored by PCR, and equally so in patients and in controls. Among patients with Type 1 diabetes, TCRB CDR3s were moderately but significantly shorter in every one of the four CD4+ subsets.

This clone was seen only a few times. Its antigen is still unknown. Central memory, naive, regulatory and stem cell-like memory CD4+ cells were sorted by CD45RO/CCR7/CD25/CD127/CD95/CD27. The whole isolated RNA underwent reverse transcription, so sequencing captured expressed TCRB transcripts. Clones were sequenced by immunoSEQ multiplex PCR, and TCRdb holds only the in-frame ones, with some missing. The sample contains about 280,000 clones, approximately 16% of which appear only once. The CDR3 contains 14 residues. Per germline, CDR1 SQVTM and CDR2 ANQGSEA. V dropped 0 bases and J dropped 3 bases, with 9 bases sitting between them.

V and J are TRBV29-1 and TRBJ2-1, with D unresolved. This TCR was recovered from a man younger than 30 with type 1 diabetes. Sequenced sample: naive CD4+ T cells from blood. The CDR3 protein is CSVEDRSGYNEQFF. The CDR3 DNA is TGCAGCGTTGAAGACAGGTCTGGCTACAATGAGCAGTTCTTC.